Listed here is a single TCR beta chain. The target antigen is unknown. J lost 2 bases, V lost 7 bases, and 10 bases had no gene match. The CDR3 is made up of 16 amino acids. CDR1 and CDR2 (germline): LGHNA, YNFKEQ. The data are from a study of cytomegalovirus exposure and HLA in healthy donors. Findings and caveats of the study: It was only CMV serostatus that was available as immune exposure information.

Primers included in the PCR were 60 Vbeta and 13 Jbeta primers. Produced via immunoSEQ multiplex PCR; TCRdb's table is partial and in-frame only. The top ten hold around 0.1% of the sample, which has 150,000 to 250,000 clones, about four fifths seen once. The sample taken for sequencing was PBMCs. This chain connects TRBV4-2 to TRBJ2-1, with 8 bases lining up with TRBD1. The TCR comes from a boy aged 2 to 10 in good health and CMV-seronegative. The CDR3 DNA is TGTGCCAGCAACCAGGAAACAGGGGGTACCTACAATGAGCAGTTCTTC. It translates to CASNQETGGTYNEQFF.